The 25 T cell receptor beta chains below all came from one sample that was sequenced in a study of post-analysis software for immune sequencing data. Their specific antigens are unknown. Unique molecular identifiers had been added to the TCR beta cDNA libraries. TCRdb fed the PCR reads into MiXCR, producing one record per CDR3 protein. The top ten clones hold over 4.5% of a sample with roughly 800,000 distinct CDR3 sequences, 35% to 55% of them seen once. Study-wide results and caveats: Patients used about 5 TRBV segments, including TRBV5-6, TRBV5-1 and TRBV20-1, more often than controls.

The sample comprised blood. These receptors were obtained from a girl between 5 and 17 years old with multiple sclerosis.

In this sample, this clonotype turned up a few times. This chain uses TRBV12-3 or TRBV12-4 with TRBJ2-7; D remains unclear. The length of the CDR3 is 14 residues. V shed 3 bases and J shed 2 bases, with 11 bases lying between them. DNA for the CDR3: TGTGCCAGCAGTTTCGGCCGCGGCCCCTACGAGCAGTACTTC. The encoded protein is CASSFGRGPYEQYF.

The chain combines TRBV9 with TRBJ2-7; 11 bases are shared with TRBD2. Per germline, CDR1 SGDLS and CDR2 YYNGEE. With 4 bases clipped from V and 1 base from J, the junction kept 7 bases outside the gene matches. There are 16 residues in the CDR3. In DNA, the CDR3 is TGTGCCAGCAGCCCTGCACTAGCGGGAGCTTCCTACGAGCAGTACTTC. Encoded protein: CASSPALAGASYEQYF.

This chain links TRBV25-1 with TRBJ1-2; tentative D call: TRBD1 (6 bases). The length of the CDR3 is 16 residues. Germline V gene data show CDR1 as MGHDK and CDR2 as SYGVNS. Trimming took 1 base from V and 3 from J, leaving 15 bases between them. The CDR3 is CASSELGGQDDYGYTF. For the CDR3, the DNA is TGTGCCAGCAGTGAATTGGGGGGGCAGGATGACTATGGCTACACCTTC.

This clonotype was detected only a few times. This chain uses TRBV29-1 with TRBJ1-2; D is possibly TRBD1 (6 bases). Germline loops: CDR1 SQVTM, CDR2 ANQGSEA. Trimming left V 7 bases short and J 4 bases short, with 28 bases between. The CDR3 runs to 17 residues. The CDR3 DNA reads TGCAGCGCCTCCGTGTACGTGGGGGGCCACAACCCCTATGGCTACACCTTC. It is translated as CSASVYVGGHNPYGYTF. Supplemented by reference TRBV29-1 and TRBJ1-2, the full variable domain reads SAVISQKPSRDICQRGTSLTIQCQVDSQVTMMFWYRQQPGQSLTLIATANQGSEATYESGFVIDKFPISRPNLTFSTLTVSNMSPEDSSIYLCSASVYVGGHNPYGYTFGSGTRLTVV.

The V call is TRBV10-3, the J call TRBJ2-1; 10 bases fit TRBD1. The J call is uncertain, as TRBJ2-7 better fits the DNA end. This CDR3 is 15 amino acids long. The V gene's germline CDR1 is ENHRY and CDR2 SYGVKD. CDR3: CAIGPGQGLDNEQYF. The CDR3 coding sequence is TGTGCCATCGGACCGGGACAGGGGTTAGACAATGAGCAGTACTTC.

The V gene is TRBV12-3 or TRBV12-4, the J gene TRBJ1-2; tentative D call: TRBD1 (6 bases). CDR3 length: 16 amino acids. Trimming left V 4 bases short and J 6 bases short, with 21 bases between. The CDR3 DNA is TGTGCCAGCAGTTCCCGGGGGGGCGCGAGATGGGATGGCTACACCTTC. This codes for CASSSRGGARWDGYTF.

This clonotype was counted only a few times. This rearrangement joins TRBV7-9 to TRBJ2-4, with D perhaps matching TRBD2 (5 bases). The DNA matches TRBJ2-7 better at its end, which makes the J call doubtful. Germline V lookup: CDR1 SEHNR, CDR2 FQNEAQ (reference sequence). There are 14 residues in the CDR3. The CDR3 coding sequence is TGTGCCAGCAGCTTAGCCGGGATCGCGATCGAGCAGTACTTC. This translates into CASSLAGIAIEQYF.

The rearrangement uses TRBV7-9 and TRBJ2-7, with 8 bases lining up with TRBD2. V lost 5 bases to trimming and J lost 3 bases; unmatched junction nucleotides: 0. The CDR3 spans 12 residues. The V gene's germline CDR1 is SEHNR and CDR2 FQNEAQ (reference sequence). In DNA, the CDR3 is TGTGCCAGCAGCCGGGAGGGCTACGAGCAGTACTTC. Translated: CASSREGYEQYF.

This rearrangement joins TRBV28 to TRBJ2-4; D not resolved. The length of the CDR3 is 14 residues. The germline CDR1 and CDR2 sequences are MDHEN and SYDVKM. Trimming took off 6 bases at V and 0 bases at J, with 9 bases between the two ends. DNA for the CDR3: TGTGCCAGCAGGGCAACTCCAGCCAAAAACATTCAGTACTTC. Its translation is CASRATPAKNIQYF.

The rearrangement uses TRBV20-1 and TRBJ2-7, with 14 bases aligning to TRBD2. This CDR3 has 15 residues. From germline, CDR1 is DFQATT and CDR2 SNEGSKA (reference sequence). V gave up 6 bases and J gave up 6 bases; unmatched junction bases: 10. CDR3: CSAPGTSGSFVEQYF. In DNA, the CDR3 is TGCAGTGCCCCCGGGACTAGCGGGAGTTTTGTCGAGCAGTACTTC.

The chain recombines TRBV24-1 with TRBJ2-7; 7 nucleotides align to TRBD1. Germline lookup yields CDR1 KGHDR and CDR2 SFDVKD. This CDR3 contains 14 residues. After removal of 3 bases from V and 3 bases from J, the junction contained 4 bases not matched to a gene. CDR3 sequence: CATSDPGTDYEQYF. Written as DNA, the CDR3 is TGTGCCACCAGTGATCCCGGGACAGACTACGAGCAGTACTTC.

The chain has TRBV7-9 and TRBJ1-1; D uncertain. Trimming removed 3 bases at V and 1 base at J, with 9 bases between. The CDR3 runs to 14 residues. The germline gives CDR1 SEHNR, CDR2 FQNEAQ (reference sequence). The CDR3 coding sequence is TGTGCCAGCAGCTTTAATAGCGAGAACACTGAAGCTTTCTTT. Amino acid sequence: CASSFNSENTEAFF. Together with reference TRBV7-9 and TRBJ1-1, the CDR3 gives the full variable domain: DTGVSQNPRHKITKRGQNVTFRCDPISEHNRLYWYRQTLGQGPEFLTYFQNEAQLEKSRLLSDRFSAERPKGSFSTLEIQRTEQGDSAMYLCASSFNSENTEAFFGQGTRLTVV.

This sequence joins TRBV7-2 and TRBJ1-1, with D perhaps TRBD1 (6 bases). Trimming took 1 base from V and 3 from J, leaving 12 bases between them. Per the germline V gene, CDR1 is SGHTA and CDR2 is FQGNSA. The CDR3 runs to 15 residues. The CDR3 coding sequence is TGTGCCAGCAGCTTAGATGGGGGCTCGTACACTGAAGCTTTCTTT. Amino acid sequence: CASSLDGGSYTEAFF.

Only a few counts were recorded for this clonotype. V gene TRBV6-2 or TRBV6-3 combines with J gene TRBJ2-6; 7 bases fit TRBD2. The CDR3 has 15 residues. V lost 2 bases and J lost 2; bases outside the gene matches: 0. CDR1 MNHEY and CDR2 SVGEGT come from the germline V gene. The CDR3 DNA follows: TGTGCCAGCAGTTACGGGGGGGCTGGGGCCAACGTCCTGACTTTC. Translation gives CASSYGGAGANVLTF.

V and J are TRBV7-9 and TRBJ2-1; the D gene is possibly TRBD2 (6 bases). Germline CDR1 SEHNR, CDR2 FQNEAQ (reference sequence). V lost 5 bases and J 6 bases, leaving 23 bases between the germline ends. The CDR3 extends over 17 amino acids. The CDR3 DNA reads as TGTGCCAGCAGCGGCCCTCGAGGGAGACTAGATGGCAATGAGCAGTTCTTC. Protein product: CASSGPRGRLDGNEQFF.

This clonotype was seen only a few times. This chain uses TRBV15 with TRBJ2-3; 7 bases match TRBD2. V lost 6 bases to trimming and J lost 1 base; unmatched junction nucleotides: 7. This CDR3 contains 15 residues. Germline-derived CDR1 and CDR2 are LNHNV and YYDKDF (reference sequence). In DNA, the CDR3 is TGTGCCACCAGTGAAGTGCGGGAGCGCACAGATACGCAGTATTTT. It codes for CATSEVRERTDTQYF.

The chain recombines TRBV29-1 with TRBJ2-5, with 11 bases fitting TRBD1. CDR3 length equals 14 residues. Per the germline V gene, CDR1 is SQVTM and CDR2 is ANQGSEA. The trim removed 7 bases at V and 3 bases at J, leaving 7 bases unmatched. Written as DNA, the CDR3 is TGCAGCGCCCTGTCGGGACAGGGGGAAGAGACCCAGTACTTC. It yields the protein CSALSGQGEETQYF.

The chain couples TRBV20-1 to TRBJ2-7, with TRBD1 matching 9 bases. This CDR3 has 15 amino acids. After removal of 0 bases from V and 1 base from J, the junction contained 4 bases not matched to a gene. CDR1 is DFQATT and CDR2 is SNEGSKA in the germline V gene (reference sequence). The CDR3 region has the DNA TGCAGTGCTAGAGATAACAGGGGGCGATCCTACGAGCAGTACTTC. Its translation is CSARDNRGRSYEQYF.

This clonotype was counted only a few times. The gene calls are TRBV5-4 and TRBJ2-1; 9 nucleotides line up with TRBD2. The CDR3 is 15 residues long. J gave up 7 bases and V 4 bases, and 9 bases lay outside the gene matches. CDR1 SGHNT and CDR2 YYREEE come from the germline V gene (reference sequence). CDR3 bases: TGTGCCAGCAGCCCCGGGGGTAGCGGGAGTAATGAGCAGTTCTTC. This codes for CASSPGGSGSNEQFF.

This clonotype was detected many times. The CDR3 region is CASTLGNEQFF. CDR3 DNA: TGTGCCAGCACCCTCGGGAATGAGCAGTTCTTC. The V call is TRBV6-2 or TRBV6-3, the J call TRBJ2-1; unclear D gene. Between the trimmed V and J ends, which lost 7 bases and 7 bases, there was a span of 8 bases. The CDR3 consists of 11 residues. Germline V gene data show CDR1 as MNHEY and CDR2 as SVGEGT.

V usage is TRBV24-1 and J usage is TRBJ2-7; TRBD1 matches 9 bases. The germline CDR1 and CDR2 sequences are KGHDR and SFDVKD. The ends lost 4 bases at V and 2 bases at J; junction bases unmatched: 5. The CDR3 length is 15 residues. CDR3 DNA: TGTGCCACCAGTGACCCCGGGACAGGGACCTACGAGCAGTACTTC. Encoded protein: CATSDPGTGTYEQYF.

This clonotype was counted between two and nine times. The chain combines TRBV4-2 with TRBJ2-1, with 14 nucleotides matching TRBD2. The trim removed 2 bases at V and 8 bases at J, leaving 11 bases unmatched. Germline CDR1 is LGHNA and CDR2 is YNFKEQ. The CDR3 has 18 residues. The CDR3: CASSQLRTGTSGRHEQFF. CDR3 DNA sequence: TGTGCCAGCAGCCAACTCCGGACAGGGACTAGCGGGAGACATGAGCAGTTCTTC.

The chain uses TRBV24-1 and TRBJ2-1; the D gene is possibly TRBD2 (5 bases). The V gene's germline CDR1 is KGHDR and CDR2 SFDVKD. Trimming stripped 0 bases from V and 8 bases from J, with 13 bases between. The CDR3 runs 15 residues. In DNA form, the CDR3 reads TGTGCCACCAGTGATTTGCTTCCGGGGTCGCATGAGCAGTTCTTC. As protein: CATSDLLPGSHEQFF.

This chain connects TRBV29-1 to TRBJ2-1, with 8 bases fitting TRBD1. Looked up from germline, CDR1 is SQVTM and CDR2 is ANQGSEA. CDR3 size: 16 residues. The trim removed 3 bases at V and 4 bases at J, leaving 11 bases unmatched. The DNA of the CDR3 is TGCAGCGTTGATAGGGGAAGGCAGGGGGCTTACAATGAGCAGTTCTTC. Translating it yields CSVDRGRQGAYNEQFF.

V is TRBV20-1 and J is TRBJ2-7, with D perhaps matching TRBD1 or TRBD2 (5 bases each). Germline lookup yields CDR1 DFQATT and CDR2 SNEGSKA (reference sequence). The CDR3 extends over 13 amino acids. Trimming shortened V by 3 bases and J by 2 bases, and 11 bases separated the two germline ends. The CDR3: CSASAGTTYEQYF. DNA of the CDR3: TGCAGTGCTAGTGCCGGGACGACCTACGAGCAGTACTTC.